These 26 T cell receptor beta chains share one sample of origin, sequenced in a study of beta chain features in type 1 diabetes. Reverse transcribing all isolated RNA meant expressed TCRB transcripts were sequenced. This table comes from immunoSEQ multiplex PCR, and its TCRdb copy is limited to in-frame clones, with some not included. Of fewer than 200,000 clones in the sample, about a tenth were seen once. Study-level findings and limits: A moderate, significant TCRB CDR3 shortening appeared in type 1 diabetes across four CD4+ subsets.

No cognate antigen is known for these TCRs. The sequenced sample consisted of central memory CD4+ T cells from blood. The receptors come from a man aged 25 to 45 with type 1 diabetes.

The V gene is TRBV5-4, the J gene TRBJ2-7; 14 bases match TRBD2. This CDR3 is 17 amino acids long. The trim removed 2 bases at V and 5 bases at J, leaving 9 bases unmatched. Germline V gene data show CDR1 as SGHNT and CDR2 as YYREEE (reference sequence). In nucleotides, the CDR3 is TGTGCCAGCAGCTTTCGACTAGCGGGAGGGCCGGAGGACGAGCAGTACTTC. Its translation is CASSFRLAGGPEDEQYF.

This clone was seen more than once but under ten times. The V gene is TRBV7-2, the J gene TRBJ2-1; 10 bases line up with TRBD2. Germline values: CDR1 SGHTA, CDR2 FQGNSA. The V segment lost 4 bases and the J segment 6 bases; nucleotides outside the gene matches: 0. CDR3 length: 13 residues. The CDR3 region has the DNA TGTGCCAGCAGCTGGACTAGCGGCAATGAGCAGTTCTTC. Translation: CASSWTSGNEQFF.

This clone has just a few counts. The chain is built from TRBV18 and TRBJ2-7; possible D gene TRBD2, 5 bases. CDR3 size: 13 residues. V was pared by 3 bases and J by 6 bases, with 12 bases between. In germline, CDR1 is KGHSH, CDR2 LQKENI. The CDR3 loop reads CASSPAPGGEQYF. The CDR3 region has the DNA TGTGCCAGCTCACCCGCACCCGGAGGCGAGCAGTACTTC.

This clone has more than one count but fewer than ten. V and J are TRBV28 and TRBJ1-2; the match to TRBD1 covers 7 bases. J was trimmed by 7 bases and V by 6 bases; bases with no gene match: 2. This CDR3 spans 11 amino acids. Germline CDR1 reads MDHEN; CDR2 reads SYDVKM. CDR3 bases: TGTGCCAGCAGCGGGACAGCTGGCTACACCTTC. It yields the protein CASSGTAGYTF.

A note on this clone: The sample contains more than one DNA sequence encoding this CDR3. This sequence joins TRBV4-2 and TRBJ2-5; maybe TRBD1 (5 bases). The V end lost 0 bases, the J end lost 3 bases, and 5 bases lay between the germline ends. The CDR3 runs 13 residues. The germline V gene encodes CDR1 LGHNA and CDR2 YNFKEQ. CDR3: CASSQETEETQYF. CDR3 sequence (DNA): TGTGCCAGCAGCCAAGAGACAGAAGAGACCCAGTACTTC.

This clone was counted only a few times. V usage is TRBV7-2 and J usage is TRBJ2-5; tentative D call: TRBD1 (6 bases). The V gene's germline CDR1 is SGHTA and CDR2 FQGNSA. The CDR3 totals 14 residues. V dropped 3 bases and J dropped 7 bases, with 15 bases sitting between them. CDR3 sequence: CASSFRQDIGTQYF. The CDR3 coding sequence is TGTGCCAGCAGCTTTCGACAGGACATAGGGACCCAGTACTTC.

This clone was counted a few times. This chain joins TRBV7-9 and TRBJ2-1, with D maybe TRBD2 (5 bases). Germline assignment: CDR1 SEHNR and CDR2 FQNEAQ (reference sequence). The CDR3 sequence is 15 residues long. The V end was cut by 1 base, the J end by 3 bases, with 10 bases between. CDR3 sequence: CASSLGSGRYNEQFF. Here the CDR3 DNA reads TGTGCCAGCAGCTTAGGAAGCGGACGCTACAATGAGCAGTTCTTC.

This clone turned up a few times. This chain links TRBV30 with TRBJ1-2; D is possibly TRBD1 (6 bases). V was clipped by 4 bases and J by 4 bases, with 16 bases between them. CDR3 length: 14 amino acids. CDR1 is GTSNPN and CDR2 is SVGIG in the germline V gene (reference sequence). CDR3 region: CAWTRGGGTYGYTF. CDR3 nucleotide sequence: TGTGCCTGGACTCGAGGGGGGGGCACCTATGGCTACACCTTC.

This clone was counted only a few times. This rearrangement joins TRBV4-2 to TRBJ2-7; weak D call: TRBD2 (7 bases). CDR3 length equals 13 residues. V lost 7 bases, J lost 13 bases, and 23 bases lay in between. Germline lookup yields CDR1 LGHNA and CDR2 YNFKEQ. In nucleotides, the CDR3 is TGTGCCAGCACCCTGACCGGAGGGGGGGTTGTTTACTTC. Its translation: CASTLTGGGVVYF.

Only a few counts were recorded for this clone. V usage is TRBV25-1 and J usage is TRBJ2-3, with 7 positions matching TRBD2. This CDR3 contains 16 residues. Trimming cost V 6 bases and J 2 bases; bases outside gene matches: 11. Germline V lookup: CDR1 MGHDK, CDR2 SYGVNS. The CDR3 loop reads CASSLQVSGITDTQYF. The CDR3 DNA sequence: TGTGCCAGCAGCCTGCAAGTAAGCGGGATCACAGATACGCAGTATTTT.

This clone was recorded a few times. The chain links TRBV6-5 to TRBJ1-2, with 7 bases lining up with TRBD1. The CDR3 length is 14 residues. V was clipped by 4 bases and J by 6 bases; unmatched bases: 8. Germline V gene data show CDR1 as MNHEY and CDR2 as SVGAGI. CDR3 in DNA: TGTGCCAGCAGTTCCCTGGACAGGTTGGATGGCTACACCTTC. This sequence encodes CASSSLDRLDGYTF.

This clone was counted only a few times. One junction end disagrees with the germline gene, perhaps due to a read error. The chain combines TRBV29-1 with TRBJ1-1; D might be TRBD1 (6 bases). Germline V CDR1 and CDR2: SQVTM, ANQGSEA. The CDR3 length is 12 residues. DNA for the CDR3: TGTGGGGGCAATGAGGGGCCGGGTGAAGCTTTCTTT. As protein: CGGNEGPGEAFF.

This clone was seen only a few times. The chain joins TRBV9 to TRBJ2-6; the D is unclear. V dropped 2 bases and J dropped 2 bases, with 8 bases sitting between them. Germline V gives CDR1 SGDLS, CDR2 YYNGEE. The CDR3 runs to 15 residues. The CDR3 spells CASSVEQAGANVLTF. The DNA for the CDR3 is TGTGCCAGCAGCGTTGAGCAGGCTGGGGCCAACGTCCTGACTTTC.

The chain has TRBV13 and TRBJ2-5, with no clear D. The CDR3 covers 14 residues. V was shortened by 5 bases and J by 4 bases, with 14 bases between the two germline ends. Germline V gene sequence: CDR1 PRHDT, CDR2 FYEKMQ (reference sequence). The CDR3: CASSTRLPGETQYF. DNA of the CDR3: TGTGCCAGCAGCACCCGACTCCCCGGAGAGACCCAGTACTTC.

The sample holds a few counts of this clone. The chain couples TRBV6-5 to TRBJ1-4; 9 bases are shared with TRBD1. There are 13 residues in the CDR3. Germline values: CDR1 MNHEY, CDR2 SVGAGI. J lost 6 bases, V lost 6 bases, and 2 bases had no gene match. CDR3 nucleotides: TGTGCCAGCAGAAGGACAGGGGATGAAAAACTGTTTTTT. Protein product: CASRRTGDEKLFF.

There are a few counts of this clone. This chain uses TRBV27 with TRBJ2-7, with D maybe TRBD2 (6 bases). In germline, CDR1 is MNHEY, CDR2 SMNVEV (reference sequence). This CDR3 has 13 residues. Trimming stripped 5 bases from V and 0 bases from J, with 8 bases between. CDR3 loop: CASSPTSSYEQYF. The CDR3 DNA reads TGTGCCAGCAGTCCGACTAGCTCCTACGAGCAGTACTTC.

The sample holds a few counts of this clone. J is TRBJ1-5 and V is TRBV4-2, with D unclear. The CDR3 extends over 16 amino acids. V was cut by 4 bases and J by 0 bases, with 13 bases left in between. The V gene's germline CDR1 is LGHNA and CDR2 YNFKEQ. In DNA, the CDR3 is TGTGCCAGCAGCCTAACCACCTACTATAGCAATCAGCCCCAGCATTTT. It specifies CASSLTTYYSNQPQHF.

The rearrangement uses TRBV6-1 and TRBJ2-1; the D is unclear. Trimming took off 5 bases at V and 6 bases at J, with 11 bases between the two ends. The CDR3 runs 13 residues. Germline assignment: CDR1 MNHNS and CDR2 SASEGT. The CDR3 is CASSLQNLNEQFF. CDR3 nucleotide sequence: TGTGCCAGCAGTTTACAGAATCTCAATGAGCAGTTCTTC.

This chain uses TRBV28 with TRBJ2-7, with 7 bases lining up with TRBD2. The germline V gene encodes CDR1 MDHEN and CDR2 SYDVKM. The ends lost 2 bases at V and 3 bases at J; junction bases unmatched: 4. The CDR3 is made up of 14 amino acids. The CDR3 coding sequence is TGTGCCAGCAGTTTAGGCGGGGGAAGCTACGAGCAGTACTTC. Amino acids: CASSLGGGSYEQYF.

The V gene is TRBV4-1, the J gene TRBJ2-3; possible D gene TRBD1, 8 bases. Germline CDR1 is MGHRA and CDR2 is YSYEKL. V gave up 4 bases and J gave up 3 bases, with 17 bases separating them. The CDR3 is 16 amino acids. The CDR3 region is CASSLVTGGETDTQYF. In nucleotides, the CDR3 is TGCGCCAGCAGCCTAGTCACAGGGGGGGAAACAGATACGCAGTATTTT.

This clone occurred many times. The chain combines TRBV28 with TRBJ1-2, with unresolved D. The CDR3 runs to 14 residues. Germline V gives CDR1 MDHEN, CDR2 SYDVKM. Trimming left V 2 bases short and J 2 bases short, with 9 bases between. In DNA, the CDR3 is TGTGCCAGCAGTTTAGGGTGGCGGAACTATGGCTACACCTTC. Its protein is CASSLGWRNYGYTF.

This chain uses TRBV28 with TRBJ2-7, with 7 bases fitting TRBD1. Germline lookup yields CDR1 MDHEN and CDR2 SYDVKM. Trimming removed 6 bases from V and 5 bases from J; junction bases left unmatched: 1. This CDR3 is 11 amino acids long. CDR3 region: CASRDRDEQYF. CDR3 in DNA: TGTGCCAGCAGAGACAGGGACGAGCAGTACTTC.

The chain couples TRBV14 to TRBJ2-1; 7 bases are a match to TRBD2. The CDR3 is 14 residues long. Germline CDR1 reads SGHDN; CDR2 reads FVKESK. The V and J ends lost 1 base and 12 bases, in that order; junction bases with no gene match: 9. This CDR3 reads CASSQVGGSWRQFF. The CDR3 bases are TGTGCCAGCAGCCAAGTCGGGGGGAGCTGGAGGCAGTTCTTC.

CDR3 region: CAISDPNYEQYF. The DNA of the CDR3 is TGTGCCATCAGTGACCCAAACTACGAGCAGTACTTC. The rearrangement links TRBV10-3 to TRBJ2-7; no definite D call. V was trimmed by 3 bases and J by 3 bases, leaving 6 bases between them. Germline values: CDR1 ENHRY, CDR2 SYGVKD. The CDR3 runs 12 residues.

The CDR3 DNA sequence: TGTGCCAGCAGCTTAGCGACAGGGGGCAACACCGGGGAGCTGTTTTTT. Translation: CASSLATGGNTGELFF. V gene TRBV7-9 combines with J gene TRBJ2-2; TRBD1 matches 10 bases. V lost 0 bases, J lost 2 bases, and 0 bases stayed unmatched. In germline, CDR1 is SEHNR, CDR2 FQNEAQ (reference sequence). CDR3 size: 16 residues.

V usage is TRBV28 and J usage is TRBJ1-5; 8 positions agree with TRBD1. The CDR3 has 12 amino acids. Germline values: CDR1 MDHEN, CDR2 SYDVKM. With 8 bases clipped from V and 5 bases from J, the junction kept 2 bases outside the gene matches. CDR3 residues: CASETGDQPQHF. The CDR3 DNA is TGTGCCAGCGAGACAGGGGATCAGCCCCAGCATTTT.